These 21 T cell receptor beta chains came from one sample sequenced in a study of cytomegalovirus exposure and HLA in healthy donors. Primers for the PCR totalled 60 Vbeta and 13 Jbeta. Libraries were prepared by immunoSEQ multiplex PCR; TCRdb keeps only in-frame clonotypes and omits some of them. Here the sample spans 150,000 to 200,000 clones, approximately 86% being singletons. Material: PBMCs. These TCRs come from a boy aged 2-9 years in good health and CMV-seronegative.

The chain combines TRBV5-1 with TRBJ1-1; D might be TRBD1 (6 bases). Germline V gives CDR1 SGHRS, CDR2 YFSETQ. The CDR3 totals 15 residues. V lost 0 bases, J lost 1 base, and 10 bases lay in between. The CDR3 reads CASSLANRENTEAFF. The CDR3, as DNA: TGCGCCAGCAGCTTGGCCAACAGGGAGAACACTGAAGCTTTCTTT.

The chain carries TRBV10-1 and TRBJ2-7; 11 bases line up with TRBD2. Germline values: CDR1 WNHNN, CDR2 SYGVQD (reference sequence). The CDR3 is made up of 18 amino acids. The J segment lost 5 bases and the V segment lost 6 bases, leaving 18 bases of the junction unmatched. CDR3 sequence reads: CASSTTPTSGMVRDEQYF. CDR3 nucleotides: TGCGCCAGCAGCACGACCCCGACTAGCGGGATGGTCAGAGACGAGCAGTACTTC.

This clone was picked up a small number of times. The rearrangement uses TRBV5-6 and TRBJ1-1; D is perhaps TRBD1 (6 bases). This CDR3 comprises 14 residues. Germline CDR1 and CDR2: SGHDT and YYEEEE. V was cut by 4 bases and J by 1 base, with 11 bases left in between. In DNA form, the CDR3 reads TGTGCCAGCAGCCCCGCGGGGGCGAACACTGAAGCTTTCTTT. This encodes CASSPAGANTEAFF.

The chain links TRBV7-9 to TRBJ1-1, with D possibly matching TRBD1 (6 bases). CDR1 and CDR2 (germline): SEHNR, FQNEAQ (reference sequence). The CDR3 is 13 amino acids. The ends were cut back, 5 bases at V and 5 bases at J, with 12 bases in the middle. The CDR3 spells CASSLGGETEAFF. The CDR3 region has the DNA TGTGCCAGCAGCCTAGGGGGGGAAACTGAAGCTTTCTTT. Together with reference TRBV7-9 and TRBJ1-1, the CDR3 gives the full variable domain: DTGVSQNPRHKITKRGQNVTFRCDPISEHNRLYWYRQTLGQGPEFLTYFQNEAQLEKSRLLSDRFSAERPKGSFSTLEIQRTEQGDSAMYLCASSLGGETEAFFGQGTRLTVV.

This clone appeared a few times. J is TRBJ1-1 and V is TRBV6-6, with D uncertain. V shed 8 bases and J shed 0 bases, with 10 bases lying between them. CDR1 MNHNY and CDR2 SVGAGI come from the germline V gene (reference sequence). CDR3 length equals 13 residues. The CDR3 DNA sequence: TGTGCCAGCTCGGCCAGGTTGAACACTGAAGCTTTCTTT. This codes for CASSARLNTEAFF.

This chain connects TRBV28 to TRBJ2-4; TRBD1 matches at 7 bases. This CDR3 spans 16 amino acids. Germline-derived CDR1 and CDR2 are MDHEN and SYDVKM. V shed 5 bases, J shed 3 bases, and the junction held 10 bases outside the gene matches. The CDR3 here is CASSPGTASLKNIQYF. CDR3 in DNA: TGTGCCAGCAGTCCTGGGACAGCGTCCCTCAAAAACATTCAGTACTTC.

The chain's CDR3 is CASSLYPGQGTTYEQYF. As DNA, the CDR3 is TGTGCCAGCAGTTTATACCCCGGACAGGGAACAACCTACGAGCAGTACTTC. The chain combines TRBV28 with TRBJ2-7; 8 positions match TRBD1. The germline V gene encodes CDR1 MDHEN and CDR2 SYDVKM. Unmatched junction bases numbered 10, after V lost 1 base and J lost 2 bases. The CDR3 sequence is 17 residues long.

In this sample, this clone turned up a few times. This chain links TRBV6-5 with TRBJ1-2; D is perhaps TRBD1 (6 bases). CDR1 is MNHEY, CDR2 SVGAGI, per germline. This CDR3 is 14 amino acids long. V shed 6 bases and J shed 2 bases, with 13 bases lying between them. CDR3 sequence (DNA): TGTGCCAGCAGAACCCCGGGACAAAACTATGGCTACACCTTC. It yields the protein CASRTPGQNYGYTF.

Turning to this clone: At one end the junction does not follow the germline gene, possibly because of a read error. This sequence joins TRBV7-9 and TRBJ2-4; D is perhaps TRBD2 (6 bases). The CDR3 length is 17 residues. From germline, CDR1 is SEHNR and CDR2 FQNEAQ (reference sequence). CDR3 region: CSSSYFTGGPAKNIQYF. The CDR3 DNA reads TGTTCCAGCAGCTACTTTACAGGAGGGCCGGCCAAAAACATTCAGTACTTC.

The sample holds one count of this clone. V usage is TRBV29-1 and J usage is TRBJ2-2; 8 bases map to TRBD2. CDR1 and CDR2 from the germline V gene are SQVTM and ANQGSEA. The CDR3 length is 14 residues. V lost 4 bases, J lost 5 bases, and 6 bases stayed unmatched. The CDR3 bases are TGCAGCGTTGGGCGGGGGGCGCGGACCGGGGAGCTGTTTTTT. The encoded protein is CSVGRGARTGELFF.

This clone was seen more than once but under ten times. This rearrangement joins TRBV6-4 to TRBJ2-6, with a tentative D call TRBD1 (5 bases). The V gene lost 5 bases and the J gene lost 0 bases, with 14 bases spanning the gap. Germline CDR1 and CDR2: MRHNA and SNTAGT. CDR3 size: 17 residues. The CDR3 sequence: CASSSGNLGSGANVLTF. In nucleotides, the CDR3 is TGTGCCAGCAGTTCAGGGAACCTTGGCTCTGGGGCCAACGTCCTGACTTTC.

The rearrangement joins TRBV5-4 to TRBJ2-5, with D possibly being TRBD2 (6 bases). The J call is in doubt because the DNA end fits TRBJ2-7 better. CDR3 length: 14 amino acids. Per the germline V gene, CDR1 is SGHNT and CDR2 is YYREEE (reference sequence). CDR3 sequence (DNA): TGTGCCAGCAGCTTACCGGGAGTGGGCTACGAGCAGTACTTC. This translates into CASSLPGVGYEQYF.

This chain connects TRBV2 to TRBJ1-4; D possibly corresponds to TRBD1 (6 bases). The CDR3 covers 14 residues. Germline V gives CDR1 SNHLY, CDR2 FYNNEI. Trimming left V 7 bases short and J 5 bases short, with 14 bases between. The CDR3 DNA is TGTGCCAGCACCCCGGGACAATCCAATGAAAAACTGTTTTTT. This sequence encodes CASTPGQSNEKLFF.

The genes are TRBV7-9 and TRBJ2-3; perhaps TRBD2 as D (5 bases). The V end lost 10 bases, the J end lost 4 bases, and 6 bases lay between the germline ends. This CDR3 has 10 amino acids. CDR1 is SEHNR and CDR2 is FQNEAQ in the germline V gene (reference sequence). The CDR3 here is CAMEADTQYF. The DNA for the CDR3 is TGTGCCATGGAGGCAGATACGCAGTATTTT. Using reference TRBV7-9 and TRBJ2-3 for the parts outside the CDR3, the full variable domain is DTGVSQNPRHKITKRGQNVTFRCDPISEHNRLYWYRQTLGQGPEFLTYFQNEAQLEKSRLLSDRFSAERPKGSFSTLEIQRTEQGDSAMYLCAMEADTQYFGPGTRLTVL.

The V gene is TRBV6-5, the J gene TRBJ1-4, with D perhaps matching TRBD1 (5 bases). The CDR3 sequence is 13 residues long. V lost 6 bases, J lost 8 bases, and 13 bases lay in between. Per the germline V gene, CDR1 is MNHEY and CDR2 is SVGAGI. The CDR3 DNA is TGTGCCAGCAGGGGAGGGGTTTGGGAAAAACTGTTTTTT. This codes for CASRGGVWEKLFF.

The chain is built from TRBV6-1 and TRBJ2-7; 9 nucleotides line up with TRBD2. J was trimmed by 9 bases and V by 2 bases; bases with no gene match: 14. CDR1 is MNHNS and CDR2 is SASEGT in the germline V gene. This CDR3 spans 16 amino acids. Here the CDR3 reads CASSESTLPGLAGQYF. The CDR3 DNA is TGTGCCAGCAGTGAATCAACACTTCCGGGACTAGCAGGGCAGTACTTC.

This clone came up a few times. V usage is TRBV6-1 and J usage is TRBJ2-4; D ambiguous. This CDR3 region has 12 residues. Trimming cost V 5 bases and J 16 bases, with 18 bases left between them. Germline V gene lookup returns CDR1 MNHNS and CDR2 SASEGT. DNA for the CDR3: TGTGCCAGCAGTCACTGGCTCGGAGCTCCCTACTTC. This codes for CASSHWLGAPYF.

This chain uses TRBV27 with TRBJ2-1; TRBD2 is a possible D gene (6 bases). CDR3 length: 17 residues. Germline CDR1 is MNHEY and CDR2 is SMNVEV (reference sequence). With 5 bases removed from V and 0 bases from J, the gap between germline ends came to 17 bases. The CDR3: CASSQRAGLRSYNEQFF. The CDR3 nucleotides read TGTGCCAGCAGTCAGCGGGCGGGGCTCCGCTCCTACAATGAGCAGTTCTTC.

The CDR3 sequence: CASSLEDRNTEAFF. CDR3 DNA: TGTGCCAGCAGCTTAGAGGACAGGAACACTGAAGCTTTCTTT. V and J are TRBV7-3 and TRBJ1-1, with a possible D match to TRBD1 (6 bases). CDR3 length: 14 residues. V was clipped by 2 bases and J by 1 base, with 8 bases between them. In germline, CDR1 is SGHTA, CDR2 FQGTGA. The whole variable domain, remainder taken from reference TRBV7-3 and TRBJ1-1, is GAGVSQTPSNKVTEKGKYVELRCDPISGHTALYWYRQSLGQGPEFLIYFQGTGAADDSGLPNDRFFAVRPEGSVSTLKIQRTERGDSAVYLCASSLEDRNTEAFFGQGTRLTVV.

J is TRBJ1-1 and V is TRBV27; D gene unclear. This CDR3 has 14 residues. The germline gives CDR1 MNHEY, CDR2 SMNVEV (reference sequence). Deletions cut 5 bases from V and 1 base from J, with 11 bases between. The CDR3 sequence is CASSHSRQNTEAFF. CDR3 DNA sequence: TGTGCCAGCAGTCATTCCCGACAGAACACTGAAGCTTTCTTT.

The chain joins TRBV5-1 to TRBJ2-5; D might be TRBD1 (6 bases). The V gene's germline CDR1 is SGHRS and CDR2 YFSETQ. Trimming left V 0 bases short and J 4 bases short, with 10 bases between. CDR3 size: 14 residues. The CDR3: CASSLVGAVETQYF. The CDR3 DNA follows: TGCGCCAGCAGCTTGGTGGGGGCCGTAGAGACCCAGTACTTC.